The TCR beta chain described here comes from a study of T cell responses to AZD1222 COVID-19 vaccine. Points from the study as a whole: Two doses of AZD1222 preceded a rise in Spike-specific TCR breadth and depth. Just 5 to 7 people given AZD1222 tested seropositive at baseline. As reported, nearly half of all spike-specific TCRs target variant regions that are unmutated.

Assay: immunoSEQ multiplex PCR; the TCRdb copy retains only in-frame clones and omits some. The sample consists of 150,000 to 200,000 clones, 94% of them appearing once. A note on this clone: What it binds is unknown.

Trimming left V 3 bases short and J 2 bases short, with 12 bases between. CDR1 is SGDLS, CDR2 YYNGEE, per germline. CDR3 length equals 14 residues. This TCR derives from an adult in good health. The chain couples TRBV9 to TRBJ2-7; unclear D gene. Material: peripheral blood, obtained on day 0 of AZD1222 vaccination. The CDR3 DNA reads as TGTGCCAGCAGCGCGACCACTGGGCCCTACGAGCAGTACTTC. Encoded protein: CASSATTGPYEQYF.